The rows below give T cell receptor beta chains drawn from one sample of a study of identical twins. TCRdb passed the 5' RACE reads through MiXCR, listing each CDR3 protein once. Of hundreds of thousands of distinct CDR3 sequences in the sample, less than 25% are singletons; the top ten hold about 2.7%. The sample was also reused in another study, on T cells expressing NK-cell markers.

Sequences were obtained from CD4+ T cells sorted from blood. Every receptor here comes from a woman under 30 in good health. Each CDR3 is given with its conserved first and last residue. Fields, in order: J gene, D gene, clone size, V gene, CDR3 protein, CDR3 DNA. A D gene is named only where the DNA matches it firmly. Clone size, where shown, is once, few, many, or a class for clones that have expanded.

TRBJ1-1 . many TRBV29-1 CSVRDGSVTEAFF TGCAGCGTGCGGGACGGGTCGGTCACTGAAGCTTTCTTT
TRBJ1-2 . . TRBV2 CASSERGGDGYTF TGTGCCAGCAGTGAACGGGGGGGCGATGGCTACACCTTC
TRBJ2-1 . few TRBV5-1 CASSLLDLSYNEQFF TGCGCCAGCAGCTTGTTGGACCTCTCCTACAATGAGCAGTTCTTC
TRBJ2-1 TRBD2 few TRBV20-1 CSAHGLAGGRNEQFF TGCAGTGCCCATGGACTAGCGGGAGGTAGGAATGAGCAGTTCTTC
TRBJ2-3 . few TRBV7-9 CASSLVAGKDTQYF TGTGCCAGCAGCTTGGTTGCGGGAAAAGATACGCAGTATTTT
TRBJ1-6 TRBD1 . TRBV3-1 CASRDRGDSPLHF TGTGCCAGCAGGGACAGGGGTGATTCACCCCTCCACTTT
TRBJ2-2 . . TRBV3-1 CASSQPVGELFF TGTGCCAGCAGCCAGCCCGTAGGGGAGCTGTTTTTT
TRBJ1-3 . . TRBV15 CATSRDLIGGNTIYF TGTGCCACCAGCAGAGATCTAATCGGGGGAAACACCATATATTTT
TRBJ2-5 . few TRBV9 CASSGPRAARYQETQYF TGTGCCAGCAGCGGACCTCGGGCGGCCAGGTACCAAGAGACCCAGTACTTC
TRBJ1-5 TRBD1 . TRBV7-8 CASSESGGVQPQHF TGTGCCAGCAGCGAATCAGGGGGGGTCCAGCCCCAGCATTTT
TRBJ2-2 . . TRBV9 CASSDRDEGELFF TGTGCCAGCAGCGATCGGGATGAGGGGGAGCTGTTTTTT
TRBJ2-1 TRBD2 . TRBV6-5 CASSYGAGVREQFF TGTGCCAGCAGTTACGGAGCGGGAGTAAGGGAGCAGTTCTTC
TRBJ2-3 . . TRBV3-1 CASSQVWGSRTDTQYF TGTGCCAGCAGCCAAGTATGGGGGAGTCGCACAGATACGCAGTATTTT
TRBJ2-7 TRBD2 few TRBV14 CASSPRREGEQYF TGTGCCAGCAGCCCTCGACGGGAGGGCGAGCAGTACTTC
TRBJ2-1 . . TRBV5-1 CASSLEGTYNEQFF TGCGCCAGCAGCTTGGAGGGAACCTACAATGAGCAGTTCTTC
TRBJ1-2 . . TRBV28 CARPKSSGTAYGYTF TGTGCCAGGCCTAAAAGCTCCGGGACCGCCTACGGCTACACCTTC
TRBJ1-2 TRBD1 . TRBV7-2 CASSLAGTGEHGYTF TGTGCCAGCAGCTTAGCAGGGACAGGGGAGCATGGCTACACCTTC
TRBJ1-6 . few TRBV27 CASSLPYNSPLHF TGTGCCAGCAGTTTACCCTATAATTCACCCCTCCACTTT
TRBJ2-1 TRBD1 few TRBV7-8 CASSLLAETGGAMNEQFF TGTGCCAGCAGCTTACTGGCTGAGACAGGGGGCGCGATGAATGAGCAGTTCTTC
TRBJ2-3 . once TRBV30 CAYWTGLYQYF TGTGCCTATTGGACGGGGCTATATCAGTATTTT
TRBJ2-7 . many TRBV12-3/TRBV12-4 CASSSRVGRTIYEQYF TGTGCCAGCAGTTCCCGAGTCGGTCGGACTATCTACGAGCAGTACTTC
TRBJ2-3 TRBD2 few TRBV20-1 CSVSPSGKAPDTQYF TGCAGTGTTAGCCCTAGCGGGAAGGCGCCGGATACGCAGTATTTT
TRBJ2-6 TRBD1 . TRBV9 CASTHDRQGSGANVLTF TGTGCCAGCACCCACGACCGACAGGGCTCTGGGGCCAACGTCCTGACTTTC
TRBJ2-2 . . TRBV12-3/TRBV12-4 CASSYRGWDYTGELFF TGTGCCAGCAGTTACCGGGGGTGGGACTACACCGGGGAGCTGTTTTTT
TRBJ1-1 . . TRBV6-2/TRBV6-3 CASSMGYTEAFF TGTGCCAGCAGTATGGGATACACTGAAGCTTTCTTT
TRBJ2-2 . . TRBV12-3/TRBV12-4 CASSLARLNTGELFF TGTGCCAGCAGTTTAGCCAGGTTGAACACCGGGGAGCTGTTTTTT
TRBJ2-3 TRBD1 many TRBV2 CANRDRPTDTQYF TGTGCCAACCGGGACAGACCCACAGATACGCAGTATTTT
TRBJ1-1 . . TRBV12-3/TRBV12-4 CASRKPMGGSDTEAFF TGTGCCAGCAGAAAACCCATGGGGGGGTCGGACACTGAAGCTTTCTTT
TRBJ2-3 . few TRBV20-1 CSASGRISTDTQYF TGCAGTGCTAGCGGTCGGATTAGCACAGATACGCAGTATTTT
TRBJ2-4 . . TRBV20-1 CSASGMGDIQYF TGCAGTGCTAGTGGGATGGGAGACATTCAGTACTTC
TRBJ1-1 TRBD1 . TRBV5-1 CASSLDRGAEAFF TGCGCCAGCAGTCTCGACAGGGGAGCTGAAGCTTTCTTT
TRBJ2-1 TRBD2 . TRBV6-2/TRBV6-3 CASSYSARSGINEQFF TGTGCCAGCAGTTACTCGGCGCGGAGCGGGATAAATGAGCAGTTCTTC
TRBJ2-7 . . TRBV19 CASSIGQNNEQYF TGTGCCAGTAGTATCGGACAGAACAACGAGCAGTACTTC
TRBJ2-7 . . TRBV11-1 CASSIRGRGIVSSYEQYF TGTGCCAGCAGCATCAGGGGCAGGGGTATAGTATCATCGTACGAGCAGTACTTC
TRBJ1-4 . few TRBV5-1 CASSLGQFNEKLFF TGCGCCAGCAGCTTGGGGCAGTTTAATGAAAAACTGTTTTTT
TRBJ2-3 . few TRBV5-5 CASAPFDLTNTQYF TGTGCCAGCGCTCCTTTCGACCTCACGAATACGCAGTATTTT
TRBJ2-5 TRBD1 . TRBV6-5 CASSYGGTGTGETQYF TGTGCCAGCAGTTACGGCGGGACAGGGACAGGCGAGACCCAGTACTTC
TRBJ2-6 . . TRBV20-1 CSARSKSGANVLTF TGCAGTGCTAGGTCCAAGTCTGGGGCCAACGTCCTGACTTTC
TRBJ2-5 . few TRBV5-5 CASSPHGQNQETQYF TGTGCCAGCAGCCCCCATGGACAAAACCAAGAGACCCAGTACTTC
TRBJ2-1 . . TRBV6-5 CASSYSSGVNEQFF TGTGCCAGCAGTTACTCGTCAGGGGTCAATGAGCAGTTCTTC